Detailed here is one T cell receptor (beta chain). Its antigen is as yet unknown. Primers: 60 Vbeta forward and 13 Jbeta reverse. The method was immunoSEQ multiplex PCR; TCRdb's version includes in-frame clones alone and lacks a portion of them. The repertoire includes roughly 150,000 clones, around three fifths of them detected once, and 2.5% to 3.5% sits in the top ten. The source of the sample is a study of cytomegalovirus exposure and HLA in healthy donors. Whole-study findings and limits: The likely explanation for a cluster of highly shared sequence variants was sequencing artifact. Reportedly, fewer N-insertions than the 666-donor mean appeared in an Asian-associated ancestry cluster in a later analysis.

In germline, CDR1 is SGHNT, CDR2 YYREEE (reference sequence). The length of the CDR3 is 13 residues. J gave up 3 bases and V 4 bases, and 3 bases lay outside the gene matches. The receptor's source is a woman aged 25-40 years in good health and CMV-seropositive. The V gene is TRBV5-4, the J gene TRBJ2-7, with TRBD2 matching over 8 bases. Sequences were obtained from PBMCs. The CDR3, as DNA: TGTGCCAGCAGCCCCAGCGGGAGCTACGAGCAGTACTTC. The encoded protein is CASSPSGSYEQYF.